This TCR beta chain originates from a study of T cell changes during pregnancy in multiple sclerosis. V gave up 5 bases and J gave up 3 bases; unmatched junction bases: 9. The CDR3 is made up of 15 amino acids. CDR1 is SGHTA, CDR2 FQGTGA, per germline. Sequenced by immunoSEQ multiplex PCR; TCRdb stores in-frame clones only, minus some. The sample records about 20,000 clones, about 88% being singletons. The sequences come from CD8+ T cells from peripheral blood mononuclear cells, collected in the third trimester of pregnancy. The receptor was derived from a female donor in good health, enrolled as a control in a pregnancy study. V is TRBV7-3 and J is TRBJ2-7, with TRBD2 matching over 8 bases. DNA for the CDR3: TGTGCCAGCAGCCCCCTGCCGGGACTAGGCTACGAGCAGTACTTC. Translation gives CASSPLPGLGYEQYF.